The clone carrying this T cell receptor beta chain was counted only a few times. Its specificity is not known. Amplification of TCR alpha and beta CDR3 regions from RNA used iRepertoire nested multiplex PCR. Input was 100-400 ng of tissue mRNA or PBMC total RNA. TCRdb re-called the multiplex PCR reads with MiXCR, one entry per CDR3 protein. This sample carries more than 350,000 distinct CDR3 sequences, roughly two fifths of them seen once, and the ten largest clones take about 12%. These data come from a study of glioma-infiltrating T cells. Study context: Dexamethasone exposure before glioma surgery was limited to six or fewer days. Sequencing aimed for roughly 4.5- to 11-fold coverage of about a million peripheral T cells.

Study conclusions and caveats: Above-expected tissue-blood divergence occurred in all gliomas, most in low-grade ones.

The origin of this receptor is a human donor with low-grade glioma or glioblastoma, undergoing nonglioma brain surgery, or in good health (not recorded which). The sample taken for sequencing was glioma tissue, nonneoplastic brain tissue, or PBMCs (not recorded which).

DNA for the CDR3: TGTGCCAGCAGTTACTCGACGGGCTATGAGCAGTTCTTC. As protein: CASSYSTGYEQFF. The chain uses TRBV6-2 or TRBV6-3 and TRBJ2-1; unclear D gene. CDR1 MNHEY and CDR2 SVGEGT come from the germline V gene. Trimming took off 0 bases at V and 8 bases at J, with 8 bases between the two ends. The CDR3 has 13 residues.